A selection of T cell receptor beta chains follows, all from one sample in a study of T cell repertoires in cytomegalovirus infection. TCRdb fed the reads into MiXCR, producing one record per CDR3 protein. The sample comprises 75,000 to 95,000 distinct CDR3 sequences, around 49% of which are singletons, and 80% to 95% rests with the top ten. Antigen specificity for these receptors is unknown. The sample consisted of CD8+ T cells from cultured PBMCs, taken from culture after CMV antigen stimulation. Every receptor here comes from a human donor in good health (CMV status not recorded). Some clones in this sample may be carry-over from other donors' samples. Each CDR3 is given with its conserved first and last residue. A D gene is named only where the DNA matches it firmly. Part of the rows lack a size; the others show once, few, many or a class for expanded clones.

D,size,V,J,DNA,CDR3
-,-,TRBV5-7,TRBJ1-5,TGTGCCAGCAGACTCGACAAAAGCAATCAGCCCCAGCATTTT,CASRLDKSNQPQHF
-,-,TRBV28,TRBJ1-3,TGTGCCAGCAGTTTGGAACAGGGACGAGACACCATATATTTT,CASSLEQGRDTIYF
TRBD2,-,TRBV5-1,TRBJ2-1,TGCGCCAGCACCCCCCAGGGGACTAGCTCACCGAATGAGCAGTTCTTC,CASTPQGTSSPNEQFF
-,-,TRBV11-2,TRBJ2-1,TGTGCCAGCAGCTCTTTAGAGGGGGTTAGCTCCTACAATGAGCAGTTCTTC,CASSSLEGVSSYNEQFF
-,-,TRBV11-2,TRBJ1-5,TGTGCCAGCAGCTTATATCAGGGGAGTGATCAGCCCCAGCATTTT,CASSLYQGSDQPQHF
-,-,TRBV6-5,TRBJ2-5,TGTGCCAGCAGTTACTCGAGCGGGCGAGAGACCCAGTACTTC,CASSYSSGRETQYF
TRBD1,few,TRBV3-1,TRBJ1-2,TGTGCCAGCAGCGCCGACAGGGGATCGAGCTATGGCTACACCTTC,CASSADRGSSYGYTF
-,-,TRBV12-5,TRBJ2-7,TGTGCTAGTGGTGGGGCGGGGAAATACGAGCAGTACTTC,CASGGAGKYEQYF
TRBD2,few,TRBV24-1,TRBJ2-1,TGTGCCACCAGTGATACTAGCGGGGGCACGGGGGGGTCCTACAATGAGCAGTTCTTC,CATSDTSGGTGGSYNEQFF
-,-,TRBV4-1,TRBJ1-1,TGCGCCAGCAGCCAAGACGGAGGGCTGAACACTGAAGCTTTCTTT,CASSQDGGLNTEAFF
-,-,TRBV28,TRBJ2-5,TGTGCCAGCAGTCTTCTGGTCTACCAACAAGAGACCCAGTACTTC,CASSLLVYQQETQYF
TRBD1,few,TRBV27,TRBJ2-7,TGTGCCAGCAGTTTATCAGGACAGGGTTTAGCCTACGAGCAGTACTTC,CASSLSGQGLAYEQYF
TRBD1,-,TRBV25-1,TRBJ1-5,TGTGCCAGCAGTGAATCGGGACAGGGATATCAGCCCCAGCATTTT,CASSESGQGYQPQHF
-,few,TRBV7-4,TRBJ2-5,TGTGCCAGCAGCTTAGCTACCCCGAAGGGAGAGACCCAGTACTTC,CASSLATPKGETQYF
TRBD1,-,TRBV7-8,TRBJ1-1,TGTGCCAGCAGCTCAAGGACAGGGACCATACCTGAAGCTTTCTTT,CASSSRTGTIPEAFF